The 15 T cell receptor beta chains reported below all come from one sample, sequenced in a study of T cells in tuberculosis. Only in-frame clones appear in the TCRdb table, and some are missing; sequencing was by immunoSEQ multiplex PCR. The data hold about 59,000 clones, with 81% observed a single time. Cells were sorted from thawed PBMC rested overnight and stained with GMM-loaded CD1B tetramer, viability dye and anti-CD3. CD1B tetramers were loaded with Rhodococcus equi-derived C32 glucose monomycolate. Sequencing input: CD1b-GMM tetramer-negative cells sorted from PBMCs. These receptors originate from an adult woman with latent tuberculosis.

The rearrangement joins TRBV4-3 to TRBJ2-7; D possibly corresponds to TRBD2 (5 bases). The CDR3 covers 15 residues. The V end was cut by 0 bases, the J end by 3 bases, with 12 bases between. The germline V gene has CDR1 LGHNA and CDR2 YSLEER. In DNA, the CDR3 is TGCGCCAGCAGCCAAGAAAGCCGGGGTTTCTACGAGCAGTACTTC. Translating gives CASSQESRGFYEQYF.

V gene TRBV14 combines with J gene TRBJ2-1; 8 nucleotides agree with TRBD2. Germline values: CDR1 SGHDN, CDR2 FVKESK. The trim removed 0 bases at V and 4 bases at J, leaving 8 bases unmatched. This CDR3 spans 17 amino acids. CDR3 sequence reads: CASSQERAGEGYNEQFF. Written as DNA, the CDR3 is TGTGCCAGCAGCCAAGAGAGAGCGGGAGAGGGTTACAATGAGCAGTTCTTC. Combining the CDR3 with reference TRBV14 and TRBJ2-1 gives the whole variable domain EAGVTQFPSHSVIEKGQTVTLRCDPISGHDNLYWYRRVMGKEIKFLLHFVKESKQDESGMPNNRFLAERTGGTYSTLKVQPAELEDSGVYFCASSQERAGEGYNEQFFGPGTRLTVL.

The chain uses TRBV5-4 and TRBJ2-3; D call uncertain. Germline V gene sequence: CDR1 SGHNT, CDR2 YYREEE (reference sequence). V was shortened by 3 bases and J by 3 bases, with 5 bases between the two germline ends. This CDR3 is built from 12 residues. The CDR3 protein is CASSSTTDTQYF. The DNA of the CDR3 is TGTGCCAGCAGCTCTACTACAGATACGCAGTATTTT.

The J gene is TRBJ2-2, the V gene TRBV1; TRBD2 was called by the table and not checked on the DNA. TRBV1 is a known pseudogene. This CDR3 is built from 17 residues. The CDR3 nucleotides read TGCACCAGCAGCCAGGAATTCAGCGGGAAGAACACCGGGGAGCTGTTTTTT. Protein product: CTSSQEFSGKNTGELFF.

The genes are TRBV18 and TRBJ1-6, with D unclear. The V end lost 0 bases, the J end lost 7 bases, and 10 bases lay between the germline ends. Germline-derived CDR1 and CDR2 are KGHSH and LQKENI. The CDR3 is made up of 15 amino acids. The CDR3 region is CASSPPTSGNSPLHF. CDR3 in DNA: TGTGCCAGCTCACCACCGACGTCGGGGAATTCACCCCTCCACTTT.

This clone has just a few counts. The chain recombines TRBV6-6 with TRBJ1-5, with D unresolved. Germline V gene data show CDR1 as MNHNY and CDR2 as SVGAGI (reference sequence). The CDR3 runs 14 residues. Trimming pared 7 bases from V and 2 bases from J, leaving 12 bases between. CDR3 nucleotides: TGTGCCAGCATTTTAGCTGGCGGCAATCAGCCCCAGCATTTT. Translated, it gives CASILAGGNQPQHF.

This clone was seen a few times. The CDR3 sequence is CASSLASGIDTQYF. The CDR3 region has the DNA TGCGCCAGCAGCTTGGCTAGCGGGATAGATACGCAGTATTTT. The rearrangement links TRBV5-1 to TRBJ2-3; 9 bases line up with TRBD2. CDR1 and CDR2 from the germline V gene are SGHRS and YFSETQ. V lost 0 bases, J lost 5 bases, and 1 base stayed unmatched. This CDR3 spans 14 amino acids.

This chain links TRBV6-1 with TRBJ2-2; 7 bases match TRBD2. J was trimmed by 8 bases and V by 0 bases; bases with no gene match: 12. CDR3 length: 17 amino acids. CDR1 is MNHNS and CDR2 is SASEGT in the germline V gene. Here the CDR3 reads CASSEAVRGVFVGELFF. CDR3 DNA: TGTGCCAGCAGTGAAGCTGTCCGGGGGGTGTTTGTGGGGGAGCTGTTTTTT.

The V call is TRBV6-1, the J call TRBJ2-7, with D possibly TRBD2 on 5 matching bases. CDR1 is MNHNS, CDR2 SASEGT, per germline. Trimming left V 3 bases short and J 3 bases short, with 9 bases between. The CDR3 is made up of 13 amino acids. CDR3 sequence reads: CASSDSGLYEQYF. For the CDR3, the DNA is TGTGCCAGCAGTGACAGCGGTCTCTACGAGCAGTACTTC.

The V call is TRBV7-8, the J call TRBJ2-2, with TRBD2 as a possible D gene (5 bases). Germline values: CDR1 SGHVS, CDR2 FQNEAQ. The CDR3 runs to 16 residues. V dropped 2 bases and J dropped 6 bases, with 16 bases sitting between them. The CDR3 region has the DNA TGTGCCAGCAGCTTAACCGGGGTCGTTAACGCCGGGGAGCTGTTTTTT. Translated, it gives CASSLTGVVNAGELFF.

The chain combines TRBV6-5 with TRBJ2-5; 9 bases are a match to TRBD2. This CDR3 spans 15 amino acids. V lost 3 bases and J lost 5; bases outside the gene matches: 7. CDR1 is MNHEY and CDR2 is SVGAGI in the germline V gene. The CDR3, as DNA: TGTGCCAGCAGTTATTTAGGGCGGGAGGGGGAGACCCAGTACTTC. Its translation is CASSYLGREGETQYF.

V gene TRBV6-1 combines with J gene TRBJ2-7; 11 bases are a match to TRBD1. This CDR3 is 14 amino acids long. Germline loops: CDR1 MNHNS, CDR2 SASEGT. Trimming removed 5 bases from V and 5 bases from J; junction bases left unmatched: 5. The DNA of the CDR3 is TGTGCCAGCAGTCCGGACAGGGGGCTGCACGAGCAGTACTTC. Its protein is CASSPDRGLHEQYF.

This clone was picked up one time. This sequence joins TRBV5-6 and TRBJ1-3; possibly TRBD1 for D (6 bases). CDR3 size: 13 residues. The V end lost 3 bases, the J end lost 4 bases, and 8 bases lay between the germline ends. In germline, CDR1 is SGHDT, CDR2 YYEEEE. CDR3 amino acids: CASSWGRGNTIYF. The CDR3 coding sequence is TGTGCCAGCAGCTGGGGGCGCGGAAACACCATATATTTT.

The chain links TRBV2 to TRBJ1-1, with TRBD1 matching over 10 bases. Germline CDR1 is SNHLY and CDR2 is FYNNEI. J lost 3 bases, V lost 3 bases, and 10 bases had no gene match. The CDR3 consists of 17 residues. CDR3 residues: CASSDWGPGTGDTEAFF. CDR3 coding DNA: TGTGCCAGCAGTGATTGGGGACCCGGGACAGGGGACACTGAAGCTTTCTTT. Variable domain in full (rest from reference TRBV2 and TRBJ1-1): EPEVTQTPSHQVTQMGQEVILRCVPISNHLYFYWYRQILGQKVEFLVSFYNNEISEKSEIFDDQFSVERPDGSNFTLKIRSTKLEDSAMYFCASSDWGPGTGDTEAFFGQGTRLTVV.

This chain joins TRBV2 and TRBJ2-4; 7 bases match TRBD2. The CDR3 extends over 15 amino acids. Unmatched junction bases numbered 4, after V lost 3 bases and J lost 2 bases. From germline, CDR1 is SNHLY and CDR2 FYNNEI. The CDR3 nucleotides read TGTGCCAGCAGTGACGAAGGGACTACCAAAAACATTCAGTACTTC. It is translated as CASSDEGTTKNIQYF. Looking up the rest from reference TRBV2 and TRBJ2-4 gives the full variable domain: EPEVTQTPSHQVTQMGQEVILRCVPISNHLYFYWYRQILGQKVEFLVSFYNNEISEKSEIFDDQFSVERPDGSNFTLKIRSTKLEDSAMYFCASSDEGTTKNIQYFGAGTRLSVL.